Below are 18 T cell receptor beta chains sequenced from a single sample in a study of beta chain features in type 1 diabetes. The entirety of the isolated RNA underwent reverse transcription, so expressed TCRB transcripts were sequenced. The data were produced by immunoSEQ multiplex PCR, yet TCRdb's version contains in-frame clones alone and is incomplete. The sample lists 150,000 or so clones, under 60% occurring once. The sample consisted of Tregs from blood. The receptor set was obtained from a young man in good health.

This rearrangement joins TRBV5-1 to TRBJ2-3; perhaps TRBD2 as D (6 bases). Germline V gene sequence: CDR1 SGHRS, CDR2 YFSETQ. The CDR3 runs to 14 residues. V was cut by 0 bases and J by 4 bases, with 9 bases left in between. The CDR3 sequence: CASSLVTGADTQYF. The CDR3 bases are TGCGCCAGCAGCTTGGTGACGGGGGCAGATACGCAGTATTTT.

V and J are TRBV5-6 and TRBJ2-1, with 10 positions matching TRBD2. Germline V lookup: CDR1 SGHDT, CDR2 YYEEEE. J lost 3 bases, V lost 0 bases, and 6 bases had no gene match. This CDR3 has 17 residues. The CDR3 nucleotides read TGTGCCAGCAGCTTGGCAATAGCGGGAGGTCACTACAATGAGCAGTTCTTC. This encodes CASSLAIAGGHYNEQFF.

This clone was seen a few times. CDR3 in DNA: TGCAGCGTTTGGCAGGGGGTAATGATTTTCTCCTACAATGAGCAGTTCTTC. Encoded protein: CSVWQGVMIFSYNEQFF. V gene TRBV29-1 combines with J gene TRBJ2-1; 7 bases are a match to TRBD1. The CDR3 runs to 17 residues. Germline V gene data show CDR1 as SQVTM and CDR2 as ANQGSEA. With 5 bases clipped from V and 0 bases from J, the junction kept 13 bases outside the gene matches.

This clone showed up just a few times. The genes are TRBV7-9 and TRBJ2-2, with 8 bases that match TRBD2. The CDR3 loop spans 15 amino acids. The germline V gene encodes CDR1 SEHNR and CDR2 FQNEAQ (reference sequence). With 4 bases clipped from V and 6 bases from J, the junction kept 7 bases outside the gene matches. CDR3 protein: CASSSLSGRAGELFF. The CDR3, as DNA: TGTGCCAGCAGCTCCCTAAGCGGGAGAGCCGGGGAGCTGTTTTTT.

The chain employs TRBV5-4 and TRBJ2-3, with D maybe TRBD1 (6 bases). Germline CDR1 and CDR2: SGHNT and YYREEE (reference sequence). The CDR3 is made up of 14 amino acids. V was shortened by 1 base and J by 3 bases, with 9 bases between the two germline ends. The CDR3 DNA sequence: TGTGCCAGCAGCTTGCTCACAGGGACAGATACGCAGTATTTT. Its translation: CASSLLTGTDTQYF.

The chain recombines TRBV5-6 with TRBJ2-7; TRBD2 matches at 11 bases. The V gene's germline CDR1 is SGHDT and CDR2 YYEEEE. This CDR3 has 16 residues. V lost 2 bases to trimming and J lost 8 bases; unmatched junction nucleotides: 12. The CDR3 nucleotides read TGTGCCAGCAGCTTTTATGCCGGGACTAGCGGTCTCAAGCAGTACTTC. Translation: CASSFYAGTSGLKQYF.

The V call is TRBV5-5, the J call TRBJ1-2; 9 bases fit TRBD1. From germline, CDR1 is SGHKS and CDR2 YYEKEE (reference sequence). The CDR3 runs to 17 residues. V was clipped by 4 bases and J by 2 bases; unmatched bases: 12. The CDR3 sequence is CASSENPRGQGNYGYTF. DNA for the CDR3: TGTGCCAGCAGCGAAAATCCCCGGGGACAGGGAAACTATGGCTACACCTTC.

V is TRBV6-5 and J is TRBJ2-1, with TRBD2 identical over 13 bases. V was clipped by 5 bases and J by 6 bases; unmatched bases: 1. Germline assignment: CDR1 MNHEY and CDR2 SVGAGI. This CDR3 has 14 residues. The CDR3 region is CASSRLAGGNEQFF. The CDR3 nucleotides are TGTGCCAGCAGTCGACTAGCGGGAGGCAATGAGCAGTTCTTC.

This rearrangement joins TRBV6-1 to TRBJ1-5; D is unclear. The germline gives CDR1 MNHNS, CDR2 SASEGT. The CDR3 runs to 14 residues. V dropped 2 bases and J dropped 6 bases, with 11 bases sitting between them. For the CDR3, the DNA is TGTGCCAGCAGTGAAAGCCCTCGAGGTCAGCCCCAGCATTTT. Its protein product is CASSESPRGQPQHF.

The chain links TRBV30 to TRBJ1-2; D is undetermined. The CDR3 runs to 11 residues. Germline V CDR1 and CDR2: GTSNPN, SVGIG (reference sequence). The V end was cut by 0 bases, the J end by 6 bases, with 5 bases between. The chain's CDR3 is CAWSVLDGYTF. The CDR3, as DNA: TGTGCCTGGAGTGTACTGGATGGCTACACCTTC.

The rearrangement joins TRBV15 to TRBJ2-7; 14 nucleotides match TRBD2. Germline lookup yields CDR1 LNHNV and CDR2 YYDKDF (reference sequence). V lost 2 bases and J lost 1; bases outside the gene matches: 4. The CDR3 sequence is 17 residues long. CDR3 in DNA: TGTGCCACCAGCAGATTCGGACTAGCGGGAGGATCCTACGAGCAGTACTTC. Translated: CATSRFGLAGGSYEQYF.

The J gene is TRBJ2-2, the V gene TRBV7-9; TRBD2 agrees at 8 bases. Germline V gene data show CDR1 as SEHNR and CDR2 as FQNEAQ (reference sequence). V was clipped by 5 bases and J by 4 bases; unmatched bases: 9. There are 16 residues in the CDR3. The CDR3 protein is CASSQRGTRITGELFF. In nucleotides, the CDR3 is TGTGCCAGCAGCCAGCGGGGGACTAGAATCACCGGGGAGCTGTTTTTT.

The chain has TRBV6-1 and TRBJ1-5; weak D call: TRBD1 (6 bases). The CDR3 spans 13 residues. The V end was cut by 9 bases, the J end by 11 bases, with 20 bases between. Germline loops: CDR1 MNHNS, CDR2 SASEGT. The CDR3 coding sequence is TGTGCCAGTTCCTGGGACACCGGGGTGGCCCAGCATTTT. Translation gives CASSWDTGVAQHF.

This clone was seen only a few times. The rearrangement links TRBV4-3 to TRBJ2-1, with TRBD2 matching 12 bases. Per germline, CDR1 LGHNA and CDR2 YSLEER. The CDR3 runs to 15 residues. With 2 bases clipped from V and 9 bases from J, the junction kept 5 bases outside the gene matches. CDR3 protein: CASSQLLAGGAEQFF. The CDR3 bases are TGCGCCAGCAGCCAATTACTAGCGGGAGGTGCTGAGCAGTTCTTC.

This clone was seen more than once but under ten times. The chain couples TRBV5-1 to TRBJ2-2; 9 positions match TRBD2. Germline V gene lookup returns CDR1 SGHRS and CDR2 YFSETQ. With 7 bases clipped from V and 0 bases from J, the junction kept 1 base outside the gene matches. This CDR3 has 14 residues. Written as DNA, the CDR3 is TGCGCCAGCCGCGGGAGGGCGAACACCGGGGAGCTGTTTTTT. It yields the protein CASRGRANTGELFF. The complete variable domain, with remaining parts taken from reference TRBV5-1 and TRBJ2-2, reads KAGVTQTPRYLIKTRGQQVTLSCSPISGHRSVSWYQQTPGQGLQFLFEYFSETQRNKGNFPGRFSGRQFSNSRSEMNVSTLELGDSALYLCASRGRANTGELFFGEGSRLTVL.

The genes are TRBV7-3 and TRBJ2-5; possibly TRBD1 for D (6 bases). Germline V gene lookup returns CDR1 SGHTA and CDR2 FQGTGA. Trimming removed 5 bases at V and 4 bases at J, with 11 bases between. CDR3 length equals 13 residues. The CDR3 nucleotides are TGTGCCAGCAGCCTCTCAGGGGCAGAGACCCAGTACTTC. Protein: CASSLSGAETQYF.

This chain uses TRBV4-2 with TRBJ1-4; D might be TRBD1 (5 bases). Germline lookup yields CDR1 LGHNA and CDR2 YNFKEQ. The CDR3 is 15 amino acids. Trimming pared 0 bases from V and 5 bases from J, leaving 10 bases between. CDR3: CASSQEGHLNEKLFF. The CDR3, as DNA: TGTGCCAGCAGCCAAGAGGGGCACCTCAATGAAAAACTGTTTTTT.

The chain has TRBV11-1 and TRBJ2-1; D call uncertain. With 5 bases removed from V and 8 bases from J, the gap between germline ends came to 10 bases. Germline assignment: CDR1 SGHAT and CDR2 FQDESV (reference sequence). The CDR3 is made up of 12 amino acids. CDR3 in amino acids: CASSPQEDEQFF. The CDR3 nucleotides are TGTGCCAGCAGCCCCCAGGAAGATGAGCAGTTCTTC. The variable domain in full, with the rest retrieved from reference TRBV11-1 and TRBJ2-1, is EAEVAQSPRYKITEKSQAVAFWCDPISGHATLYWYRQILGQGPELLVQFQDESVVDDSQLPKDRFSAERLKGVDSTLKIQPAELGDSAMYLCASSPQEDEQFFGPGTRLTVL.